This entry features one T cell receptor beta chain sequence. As yet, its antigen is unknown. This entry comes from a study of cytotoxic CD8 clonotypes in ibrutinib-treated CLL. This CDR3 is built from 13 residues. V lost 5 bases, J lost 6 bases, and 12 bases lay in between. Germline loops: CDR1 SGHVS, CDR2 FNYEAQ. Notes on the study in general: Under therapy, public clonotypes either contracted or stayed stable, and they were uncommon.

Method: immunoSEQ multiplex PCR; TCRdb's copy keeps in-frame clones and lacks some. This table holds nearly 300,000 clones, around 76% found once. J is TRBJ2-3 and V is TRBV7-6, with D unclear. The clonotype was recovered from a human donor with chronic lymphocytic leukemia. The sequences come from PBMCs, collected at disease progression, from a patient treated with ibrutinib. The CDR3 loop is CASSIQGWDTQYF. Written as DNA, the CDR3 is TGTGCCAGCAGCATACAAGGGTGGGATACGCAGTATTTT. Complete variable domain (other parts from reference TRBV7-6 and TRBJ2-3): GAGVSQSPRYKVTKRGQDVALRCDPISGHVSLYWYRQALGQGPEFLTYFNYEAQQDKSGLPNDRFSAERPEGSISTLTIQRTEQRDSAMYRCASSIQGWDTQYFGPGTRLTVL.